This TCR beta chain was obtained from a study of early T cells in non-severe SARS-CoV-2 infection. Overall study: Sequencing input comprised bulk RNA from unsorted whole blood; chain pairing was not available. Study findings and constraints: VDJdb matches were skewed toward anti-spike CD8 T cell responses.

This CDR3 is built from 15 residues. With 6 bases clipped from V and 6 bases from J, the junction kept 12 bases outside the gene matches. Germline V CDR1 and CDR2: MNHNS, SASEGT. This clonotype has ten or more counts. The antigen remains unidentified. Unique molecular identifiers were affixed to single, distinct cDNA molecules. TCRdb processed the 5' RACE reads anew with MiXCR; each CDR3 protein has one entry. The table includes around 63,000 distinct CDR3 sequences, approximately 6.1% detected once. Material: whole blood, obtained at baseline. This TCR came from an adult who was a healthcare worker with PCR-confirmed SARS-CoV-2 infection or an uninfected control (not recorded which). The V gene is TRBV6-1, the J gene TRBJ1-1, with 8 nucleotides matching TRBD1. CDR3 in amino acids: CASSDPGQGRPEAFF. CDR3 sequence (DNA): TGTGCCAGCAGCGATCCCGGACAGGGCCGGCCTGAAGCTTTCTTT.